The 32 T cell receptor beta chains presented below share a single source sample, sequenced in a study. TCRdb processed the 5' RACE reads anew with MiXCR; each CDR3 protein has one entry. In the table there are over 6,500 distinct CDR3 sequences, around 66% of which are singletons. Cells sorted as Tregs were CD4+, CD25+ and CD127-/low. Sequencing used tumor-infiltrating Tregs sorted from the breast tumor. The receptors come from a female donor with breast cancer.

J is TRBJ2-7 and V is TRBV6-6; D may be TRBD1 (6 bases). This CDR3 region has 13 residues. CDR1 is MNHNY and CDR2 is SVGAGI in the germline V gene (reference sequence). V was shortened by 7 bases and J by 3 bases, with 13 bases between the two germline ends. The DNA for the CDR3 is TGTGCCAGCATCCCAGGGGTGGGCTACGAGCAGTACTTC. Translated, it gives CASIPGVGYEQYF.

This clonotype was seen once. The chain recombines TRBV5-1 with TRBJ2-1; TRBD1 aligns across 7 bases. The CDR3 has 13 residues. The trim removed 0 bases at V and 8 bases at J, leaving 2 bases unmatched. Germline loops: CDR1 SGHRS, CDR2 YFSETQ. DNA for the CDR3: TGCGCCAGCAGCTTGGAGGGGGCCCATGAGCAGTTCTTC. Amino acid sequence: CASSLEGAHEQFF.

With regard to this clonotype: The junction differs from germline at one of its ends, possibly a read error. The V gene is TRBV12-3 or TRBV12-4, the J gene TRBJ2-1; TRBD2 aligns across 11 bases. This CDR3 contains 14 residues. The CDR3 sequence: CASSLAGGRNEQFF. Written as DNA, the CDR3 is TGTGCCAGCAGTCTAGCGGGAGGAAGGAATGAGCAGTTCTTC.

This clonotype appeared once. The chain links TRBV20-1 to TRBJ2-3; 12 positions agree with TRBD2. This CDR3 region has 14 residues. With V trimmed by 5 bases and J by 3 bases, 3 bases remained unmatched. CDR1 and CDR2 (germline): DFQATT, SNEGSKA (reference sequence). The CDR3 here is CSASGLAGTDTQYF. Written as DNA, the CDR3 is TGCAGTGCTTCTGGACTAGCGGGGACAGATACGCAGTATTTT.

The gene calls are TRBV5-1 and TRBJ1-2, with no clear D. V lost 4 bases, J lost 4 bases, and 14 bases lay in between. CDR1 and CDR2 from the germline V gene are SGHRS and YFSETQ. This CDR3 contains 14 residues. The CDR3 DNA is TGCGCCAGCAGCGCAGCGGGGTTTAGCTATGGCTACACCTTC. This translates into CASSAAGFSYGYTF.

V usage is TRBV20-1 and J usage is TRBJ2-3; the match to TRBD2 covers 11 bases. The length of the CDR3 is 19 residues. J was trimmed by 0 bases and V by 0 bases; bases with no gene match: 11. Germline CDR1 reads DFQATT; CDR2 reads SNEGSKA (reference sequence). The CDR3 DNA reads TGCAGTGCTAGAGATCTAGCGGGGGGACGGAAACCTAGCACAGATACGCAGTATTTT. This codes for CSARDLAGGRKPSTDTQYF.

The table lists this clonotype with a count of one. V is TRBV7-2 and J is TRBJ2-3; 8 positions match TRBD2. Per the germline V gene, CDR1 is SGHTA and CDR2 is FQGNSA. The junction had 11 bases not matched to a gene; V was cut back by 4 bases and J by 2 bases. The CDR3 totals 17 residues. CDR3 DNA sequence: TGTGCCAGCAGCTCCCAGACTAGCGTGTCCCTCACAGATACGCAGTATTTT. As protein: CASSSQTSVSLTDTQYF.

Relative to its sample, this clonotype is large. This chain connects TRBV4-2 to TRBJ1-2, with D uncertain. This CDR3 has 14 residues. The germline V gene has CDR1 LGHNA and CDR2 YNFKEQ. V dropped 3 bases and J dropped 6 bases, with 14 bases sitting between them. CDR3 amino acids: CASSHQELYDGYTF. In DNA form, the CDR3 reads TGTGCCAGCAGCCACCAAGAGTTGTATGATGGCTACACCTTC.

The rearrangement links TRBV5-4 to TRBJ1-2; 7 bases align to TRBD1. The J segment lost 6 bases and the V segment lost 3 bases, leaving 5 bases of the junction unmatched. The CDR3 is made up of 13 amino acids. Germline values: CDR1 SGHNT, CDR2 YYREEE (reference sequence). The CDR3 here is CASSSPGTDGYTF. The DNA for the CDR3 is TGTGCCAGCAGCTCTCCCGGGACAGATGGCTACACCTTC.

The table lists this clonotype with a few counts. The rearrangement uses TRBV5-1 and TRBJ2-5; no clear D gene. The V gene's germline CDR1 is SGHRS and CDR2 YFSETQ. This CDR3 is 15 amino acids long. V was shortened by 1 base and J by 2 bases, with 12 bases between the two germline ends. The CDR3, as DNA: TGCGCCAGCAGCTTGAGGTGGAGTAAACAAGAGACCCAGTACTTC. Amino acids: CASSLRWSKQETQYF.

V usage is TRBV5-1 and J usage is TRBJ1-6; D is undetermined. CDR1 SGHRS and CDR2 YFSETQ come from the germline V gene. V was cut by 4 bases and J by 7 bases, with 12 bases left in between. The CDR3 length is 14 residues. CDR3 protein: CASSAGFINSPLHF. The CDR3 bases are TGCGCCAGCAGCGCGGGATTCATAAATTCACCCCTCCACTTT.

CDR3: CASSATGGGETQYF. The CDR3 DNA reads TGTGCCAGCAGCGCAACAGGGGGCGGCGAGACCCAGTACTTC. The V gene is TRBV7-3, the J gene TRBJ2-5; 9 bases match TRBD1. In germline, CDR1 is SGHTA, CDR2 FQGTGA. Trimming removed 5 bases from V and 5 bases from J; junction bases left unmatched: 6. The CDR3 covers 14 residues.

V is TRBV27 and J is TRBJ2-1; 10 nucleotides agree with TRBD1. Trimming took 4 bases from V and 9 from J; bases not matched to a gene: 6. Germline CDR1 MNHEY, CDR2 SMNVEV (reference sequence). The length of the CDR3 is 14 residues. CDR3 region: CASSSRQGAGEQFF. The CDR3 region has the DNA TGTGCCAGCAGTTCCCGACAGGGGGCGGGTGAGCAGTTCTTC.

The rearrangement uses TRBV5-1 and TRBJ2-7; 9 bases line up with TRBD1. J gave up 7 bases and V 4 bases, and 12 bases lay outside the gene matches. The CDR3 totals 15 residues. Germline lookup yields CDR1 SGHRS and CDR2 YFSETQ. This CDR3 reads CASSRRPGQGGEQYF. CDR3 coding DNA: TGCGCCAGCAGCCGCCGGCCGGGACAGGGTGGTGAGCAGTACTTC.

The chain combines TRBV4-1 with TRBJ2-1; 7 bases are a match to TRBD2. Germline CDR1 reads MGHRA; CDR2 reads YSYEKL. The CDR3 is 18 residues long. The V gene end was trimmed by 3 bases and the J gene end by 10 bases; junction bases not matched to a gene: 21. DNA of the CDR3: TGCGCCAGCAGCCACCGGGCTAGCGGAGCTACTCCGGGGCGGGAGCAGTTCTTC. Translated: CASSHRASGATPGREQFF.

Turning to this clonotype: The junction departs from the called germline gene at one end, perhaps through a read error. The chain couples TRBV5-1 to TRBJ2-1; 8 positions agree with TRBD2. The length of the CDR3 is 15 residues. From germline, CDR1 is SGHRS and CDR2 YFSETQ. The CDR3 DNA follows: TGCGCCAGCAGCTGGGGCGGGGGGACCTACGATGAGCAGTTCTTC. Residues: CASSWGGGTYDEQFF.

The chain carries TRBV20-1 and TRBJ2-1; 7 bases are a match to TRBD2. The CDR3 has 11 amino acids. Germline assignment: CDR1 DFQATT and CDR2 SNEGSKA (reference sequence). V gave up 2 bases and J gave up 13 bases; unmatched junction bases: 5. This chain's CDR3 is CSARWLAEQFF. DNA of the CDR3: TGCAGTGCTAGATGGCTAGCGGAACAGTTCTTC.

On this clonotype itself: One end of the junction does not line up with germline, which may come from a read error. The rearrangement links TRBV9 to TRBJ1-3, with TRBD1 as a possible D gene (5 bases). Germline V gene lookup returns CDR1 SGDLS and CDR2 YYNGEE. CDR3 length equals 14 residues. The CDR3 region has the DNA TGTGCCAGCAGCGTAGGGGGCCCTGGAAACATCATATATTTT. It encodes CASSVGGPGNIIYF. The variable domain in full, with the rest retrieved from reference TRBV9 and TRBJ1-3, is DSGVTQTPKHLITATGQRVTLRCSPRSGDLSVYWYQQSLDQGLQFLIQYYNGEERAKGNILERFSAQQFPDLHSELNLSSLELGDSALYFCASSVGGPGNIIYFGEGSWLTVV.

The chain carries TRBV5-1 and TRBJ1-2, with D unclear. From germline, CDR1 is SGHRS and CDR2 YFSETQ. Between the trimmed V and J ends, which lost 4 bases and 4 bases, there was a span of 11 bases. This CDR3 contains 13 residues. The CDR3 nucleotides are TGCGCCAGCAGCAGTGGGTCCGGCTATGGCTACACCTTC. As protein: CASSSGSGYGYTF.

This clonotype was found a few times. The CDR3 sequence: CASRQTGDNYGYTF. Here the CDR3 DNA reads TGTGCCAGCAGACAAACAGGGGACAACTATGGCTACACCTTC. The chain has TRBV6-5 and TRBJ1-2, with 7 bases fitting TRBD1. Germline-derived CDR1 and CDR2 are MNHEY and SVGAGI. Germline trimming cut 6 bases from V and 2 bases from J; bases unmatched to any gene: 6. The CDR3 loop spans 14 amino acids.

V is TRBV4-2 and J is TRBJ2-1, with TRBD2 identical over 13 bases. Germline trimming cut 1 base from V and 9 bases from J; bases unmatched to any gene: 6. The CDR3 loop spans 16 amino acids. Germline V gene sequence: CDR1 LGHNA, CDR2 YNFKEQ. CDR3 DNA sequence: TGTGCCAGCAGCCAAGCCCTTGGGACTAGCGGGACTGAGCAGTTCTTC. The encoded protein is CASSQALGTSGTEQFF.

The chain combines TRBV12-3 or TRBV12-4 with TRBJ2-7; TRBD1 matches 8 bases. The CDR3 contains 14 residues. V lost 5 bases and J lost 1; bases outside the gene matches: 4. CDR3 bases: TGTGCCAGCAGTACAGGGGGTGGTTCCTACGAGCAGTACTTC. Translation gives CASSTGGGSYEQYF.

The chain is built from TRBV10-2 and TRBJ2-7; a weak D match, TRBD2 (6 bases). V dropped 7 bases and J dropped 8 bases, with 12 bases sitting between them. This CDR3 contains 11 residues. Germline values: CDR1 WSHSY, CDR2 SAAADI. The CDR3 loop reads CASKQGGQQYF. The CDR3 DNA reads TGCGCCAGCAAGCAGGGAGGCCAGCAGTACTTC.

Note on this clonotype: Given the absence of the conserved phenylalanine or tryptophan at the CDR3 end, a read error is likely. The rearrangement uses TRBV7-3 and TRBJ2-3; D gene ambiguous. CDR3 size: 14 residues. The ends were cut back, 4 bases at V and 2 bases at J, with 10 bases in the middle. From germline, CDR1 is SGHTA and CDR2 FQGTGA. CDR3 protein: CASSYREPTDTQYL. DNA for the CDR3: TGTGCCAGCAGCTATAGGGAACCCACAGATACGCAGTATCTT.

The V gene is TRBV7-9, the J gene TRBJ2-7; D gene unclear. Deletions cut 6 bases from V and 2 bases from J, with 14 bases between. The CDR3 is made up of 14 amino acids. The germline CDR1 and CDR2 sequences are SEHNR and FQNEAQ (reference sequence). CDR3 in amino acids: CASRTQSSPYEQYF. DNA of the CDR3: TGTGCCAGCAGGACCCAGAGCTCTCCCTACGAGCAGTACTTC.

A few counts support this clonotype. This sequence joins TRBV6-5 and TRBJ2-1; 9 bases agree with TRBD2. Germline CDR1 MNHEY, CDR2 SVGAGI. The CDR3 consists of 16 residues. Trimming removed 6 bases from V and 0 bases from J; junction bases left unmatched: 6. The CDR3 spells CASRLAGPSSYNEQFF. CDR3 coding DNA: TGTGCCAGCAGGCTAGCGGGACCCAGCTCCTACAATGAGCAGTTCTTC.

The chain employs TRBV7-8 and TRBJ1-1; D gene uncertain. CDR1 SGHVS and CDR2 FQNEAQ come from the germline V gene. The CDR3 runs to 11 residues. Trimming left V 3 bases short and J 3 bases short, with 2 bases between. The CDR3 protein is CASSFDTEAFF. In DNA form, the CDR3 reads TGTGCCAGCAGCTTTGACACTGAAGCTTTCTTT.

The chain employs TRBV12-3 or TRBV12-4 and TRBJ2-1, with 10 bases aligning to TRBD1. CDR3 length: 14 amino acids. Losses at the gene ends were 5 bases for V and 10 bases for J; bases not matched to a gene: 8. The CDR3 here is CASSPGTGEWEQFF. CDR3 coding DNA: TGTGCCAGCAGTCCCGGGACAGGGGAGTGGGAGCAGTTCTTC.

The chain joins TRBV3-1 to TRBJ2-3, with D possibly matching TRBD1 (5 bases). V lost 1 base and J 5 bases, leaving 19 bases between the germline ends. From germline, CDR1 is LGHDT and CDR2 YNNKEL (reference sequence). The CDR3 is 17 amino acids. The CDR3 region is CASSQAMWGSQGDTQYF. CDR3 nucleotide sequence: TGTGCCAGCAGCCAAGCGATGTGGGGTTCGCAGGGAGATACGCAGTATTTT.

This chain uses TRBV6-1 with TRBJ1-2, with D possibly TRBD1 on 6 matching bases. CDR1 is MNHNS and CDR2 is SASEGT in the germline V gene. The CDR3 runs to 13 residues. Between the trimmed V and J ends, which lost 6 bases and 13 bases, there was a span of 21 bases. DNA of the CDR3: TGTGCCAGCAGAGCTGGACAGCCGACCGACGCCACCTTC. It specifies CASRAGQPTDATF.

CDR3 residues: CSASNVEIYGYTF. The DNA of the CDR3 is TGCAGTGCTAGCAACGTGGAAATCTATGGCTACACCTTC. The rearrangement joins TRBV20-1 to TRBJ1-2, with D hard to call. Trimming left V 3 bases short and J 4 bases short, with 12 bases between. Germline V gene data show CDR1 as DFQATT and CDR2 as SNEGSKA (reference sequence). The CDR3 is 13 amino acids.

This clonotype was picked up a small number of times. V gene TRBV15 combines with J gene TRBJ2-3, with 9 bases aligning to TRBD1. The CDR3 length is 15 residues. The ends lost 6 bases at V and 1 base at J; junction bases unmatched: 5. Germline assignment: CDR1 LNHNV and CDR2 YYDKDF (reference sequence). CDR3 in amino acids: CATRMRTGGTDTQYF. The CDR3 bases are TGTGCCACCAGGATGCGGACAGGGGGCACAGATACGCAGTATTTT.